This T cell receptor beta chain was documented in a study of blood T cell repertoires in COVID-19 (dated by TCRdb to about 2020). With regard to the full study: Samples covering the acute and convalescent phases of COVID-19 were provided by collaborators in the United States, Italy and Spain. Where available, HLA class I and class II types were obtained from metadata supplied by the sample provider rather than from assay-based typing. A freely available public database, intended as a resource for researchers studying the immune response to SARS-CoV-2, is where the repertoires were released. A de-identified subject ID, COVID-19 status, age in years and sex were almost always included in the sample metadata. The samples were drawn from the first 160 participants of the ongoing ImmuneRACE study and from over a thousand subjects provided by 6 global collaborators. The dataset comprised deeply sampled blood TCRbeta repertoires from subjects exposed to, actively infected with, or recovered from COVID-19. The material from the prospective study consisted of cDNA or gDNA derived from T cells, B-cell-depleted T cells, or PBMCs.

Overall study outcomes, separate from this receptor: Clinical and demographic metadata were provided uncurated, with the amount varying by source and participant.

TCRbeta CDR3 regions were amplified from genomic DNA using the immunoSEQ Assay, a bias-controlled multiplex PCR. The paper's processing steps were these. Within the assay, amplification of reference gene primers was used to estimate how many nucleated cells each sample contained. To quantify the absolute abundance of each unique TCRbeta CDR3 rearrangement, sequence reads were collapsed and filtered. For each sample, productive Simpson clonality was calculated as the square root of Simpson's diversity index across productive rearrangements. The table was pulled from immuneACCESS by TCRdb, which kept in-frame rearrangements only. Such tables lose some clones; where checked, under half of the loss comes from unresolved V genes, and the rest has no known cause. D and trimming were read from the DNA, whereas the V and J calls and clone size are those reported in that table. Across this sample there are 50,000 to 65,000 clones, with 85% to 90% seen only once. The top ten clonotypes cover around 3.6% of the sample.

Whole blood was collected in K2EDTA tubes by collaborating institutions according to the institutions' own protocols. For TCRbeta analysis, collaborators shipped samples in one of three forms: frozen whole blood, isolated PBMCs, or DNA extracted from either of those sample types. A word on this clone: Its binding antigen is unknown. The input lacks base qualities; no much larger clone sits a single base away.

The CDR3 runs 14 amino acids, cysteine and phenylalanine included. This entry keeps only the CDR3 DNA: 42 bases, framed from base 1. The germline ends are 9 bases apart after V is trimmed by 6 bases and J by 0 bases. As encoded in the germline V gene (reference sequence), CDR1 is LNHDA while CDR2 is SQIVND. What was sequenced was peripheral blood. The V gene is TRBV19 and the J gene is TRBJ1-5, with TRBD1 perhaps the D gene, on 5 matching bases. This TCR was recovered from a human donor in a cohort sampled during active COVID-19. The nucleotide sequence reads as follows: TGTGCCAGTAGGTTGGGGGGTAGCAATCAGCCCCAGCATTTT. This encodes CASRLGGSNQPQHF.